This TCR beta chain appears in the sequencing data of a study of shared clonotypes between healthy human individuals. The wider study: A couple of female and a few male donors aged 18 to 49 were enrolled.

The healthy adult donors were HIV-negative and reported no recent acute infections or vaccinations. Memory CD4+ cells were the fraction left after CD45RA+ naive selection. Sequencing was performed with immunoSEQ multiplex PCR; in TCRdb, only in-frame clones are kept and a portion is missing. This table has over a million clones, roughly 80% appearing once. V lost 3 bases and J lost 11; bases outside the gene matches: 8. The CDR3 extends over 14 amino acids. The germline V gene has CDR1 SGHAT and CDR2 FQNNGV. This receptor was obtained from a man aged 18 to 29 in good health. The chain links TRBV11-2 to TRBJ1-3; 9 bases agree with TRBD1. Sample: memory CD4+ T cells sorted from blood. Subset denoted: CD45RA-negative fraction. The CDR3 DNA reads as TGTGCCAGCAGCTTGACAGGGGGTCCAAGCTCCATATATTTT. As protein: CASSLTGGPSSIYF.